This is a list of T cell receptor beta chains from one sample in a study of T cells after yellow fever vaccination. In TCRdb, the 5' RACE reads were re-called with MiXCR into one record per CDR3 protein. The sample yields under 70,000 distinct CDR3 sequences, around 6.5% seen once. Specimen: CD8+ T cells sorted from PBMCs, collected on the day of the first yellow fever vaccination. The receptor source for this set is a man younger than 35 who received the YFV17D yellow fever vaccine. Both conserved end residues are part of each CDR3. A D gene is named only where the DNA matches it firmly. The size field is filled for only some rows; it gives once, few, many or a size class.

>TRBJ2-6|TRBV3-1|TRBD2|few
CASSPAGGALPGANVLTF
TGTGCCAGCAGCCCGGCCGGGGGGGCCCTCCCTGGGGCCAACGTCCTGACTTTC
>TRBJ2-7|TRBV4-3|TRBD1|many
CASSHTRDRGLGQYF
TGCGCCAGCAGCCATACGAGGGACAGGGGACTTGGGCAGTACTTC
>TRBJ2-2|TRBV24-1|-|-
CATSDLKGLNTGELFF
TGTGCCACCAGTGATTTGAAGGGTTTGAACACCGGGGAGCTGTTTTTT
>TRBJ2-3|TRBV5-1|-|many
CASSLARSTDTQYF
TGCGCCAGCAGCTTGGCACGTAGCACAGATACGCAGTATTTT
>TRBJ2-3|TRBV6-5|TRBD2|-
CASSYQRELRPTHTDTQYF
TGTGCCAGCAGTTACCAGCGGGAACTACGCCCAACCCACACAGATACGCAGTATTTT
>TRBJ2-1|TRBV13|-|medium-sized
CASSLQEDRKQFF
TGTGCCAGCAGCCTCCAAGAAGACAGGAAGCAGTTCTTC
>TRBJ2-3|TRBV12-3/TRBV12-4|-|few
CASTLGRVKDTQYF
TGTGCCAGCACCCTGGGCAGGGTCAAAGATACGCAGTATTTT
>TRBJ2-5|TRBV5-1|-|many
CASNNRGLYQETQYF
TGCGCCAGCAACAACCGGGGCTTGTACCAAGAGACCCAGTACTTC
>TRBJ2-2|TRBV5-4|TRBD2|few
CASSSWGLAGGPGTGELFF
TGTGCCAGCAGCTCCTGGGGACTAGCGGGGGGGCCGGGCACCGGGGAGCTGTTTTTT
>TRBJ2-7|TRBV4-1|-|-
CASSSQGLVSDEQYF
TGCGCCAGCAGCTCACAGGGTTTGGTCTCGGACGAGCAGTACTTC
>TRBJ2-5|TRBV4-2|TRBD2|many
CASSQAALAGGQTQYF
TGTGCCAGCAGCCAAGCGGCACTAGCGGGGGGGCAGACCCAGTACTTC
>TRBJ2-1|TRBV7-2|TRBD2|few
CASSASSGGAVGNEQFF
TGTGCCAGCAGCGCCTCTAGCGGGGGGGCCGTTGGCAATGAGCAGTTCTTC
>TRBJ2-5|TRBV7-9|-|many
CASAVQETQYF
TGTGCCAGCGCAGTCCAAGAGACCCAGTACTTC
>TRBJ2-5|TRBV7-9|-|-
CASSPPQGPQETQYF
TGTGCCAGCAGCCCCCCCCAGGGGCCGCAAGAGACCCAGTACTTC
>TRBJ1-2|TRBV4-3|TRBD1|-
CASSRTIDRGPKYGYTF
TGCGCTAGCAGCCGTACTATAGACAGGGGCCCTAAATATGGCTACACCTTC
>TRBJ2-3|TRBV7-9|-|many
CASSLVVGETDTQYF
TGTGCCAGCAGCTTAGTCGTGGGGGAGACAGATACGCAGTATTTT
>TRBJ2-1|TRBV6-5|-|few
CASFGINNEQFF
TGTGCCAGCTTTGGGATCAACAATGAGCAGTTCTTC
>TRBJ2-7|TRBV4-1|TRBD1|few
CASSLYSTGGSYEQYF
TGCGCCAGCAGCCTTTATTCGACAGGGGGATCCTACGAGCAGTACTTC
>TRBJ2-3|TRBV4-1|-|-
CASSQDIHTQYF
TGCGCCAGCAGCCAAGATATCCACACGCAGTATTTT
>TRBJ2-2|TRBV20-1|-|-
CSARGGGNTGELFF
TGCAGTGCTAGAGGTGGGGGGAACACCGGGGAGCTGTTTTTT
>TRBJ1-5|TRBV7-9|-|few
CASSLEGSNQPQHF
TGTGCCAGCAGCTTAGAAGGCAGCAATCAGCCCCAGCATTTT
>TRBJ2-7|TRBV6-5|TRBD1|few
CASSYAGTGYEQYF
TGTGCCAGCAGTTACGCCGGGACAGGGTACGAGCAGTACTTC
>TRBJ1-1|TRBV4-2|TRBD1|many
CASSQEDRVGTEAFF
TGTGCCAGCAGCCAAGAGGACAGGGTGGGCACTGAAGCTTTCTTT
>TRBJ1-1|TRBV4-3|TRBD1|many
CASSPDRGKPEAFF
TGCGCCAGCAGCCCGGACAGGGGAAAACCTGAAGCTTTCTTT
>TRBJ2-5|TRBV20-1|TRBD2|-
CSAYANGLVSNKGQYF
TGCAGTGCTTACGCTAATGGACTAGTGAGCAATAAGGGCCAGTACTTC
>TRBJ2-1|TRBV10-3|TRBD2|many
CAISESISGAYNEQFF
TGTGCCATCAGTGAGTCGATTAGCGGGGCCTACAATGAGCAGTTCTTC
>TRBJ2-4|TRBV6-4|-|-
CASSDSAKPNIQYF
TGTGCCAGCAGTGACTCGGCCAAGCCAAACATTCAGTACTTC
>TRBJ2-5|TRBV19|TRBD1|many
CASSIILRDRDRETQYF
TGTGCCAGTAGTATTATTCTCCGGGACAGGGACCGAGAGACCCAGTACTTC
>TRBJ1-6|TRBV4-1|-|-
CASSQDPGTLFNSPLHF
TGCGCCAGCAGCCAAGATCCAGGGACGCTCTTTAATTCACCCCTCCACTTT
>TRBJ2-7|TRBV11-1|-|few
CASSRTEWRAYEQYF
TGTGCCAGCAGCCGCACAGAGTGGCGCGCCTACGAGCAGTACTTC
>TRBJ2-3|TRBV9|TRBD2|-
CASSGLTSGGIADTQYF
TGTGCCAGCAGCGGATTGACTAGCGGGGGGATCGCAGATACGCAGTATTTT
>TRBJ2-5|TRBV6-5|-|few
CASSYLGRPRDQETQYF
TGTGCCAGCAGTTATTTAGGGCGACCCCGGGATCAAGAGACCCAGTACTTC
>TRBJ2-5|TRBV5-1|-|few
CASSLRYPQETQYF
TGCGCCAGCAGCTTGAGATATCCTCAAGAGACCCAGTACTTC
>TRBJ2-3|TRBV20-1|TRBD2|many
CSARELAGGKDTQYF
TGCAGTGCTAGGGAATTAGCGGGGGGGAAAGATACGCAGTATTTT
>TRBJ2-2|TRBV7-9|-|-
CASSYTVRATGELFF
TGTGCCAGCAGCTACACTGTCAGGGCGACCGGGGAGCTGTTTTTT
>TRBJ1-1|TRBV7-9|-|-
CASSPLRGGGTEAFF
TGTGCCAGCAGCCCCCTCAGGGGAGGTGGCACTGAAGCTTTCTTT
>TRBJ1-1|TRBV5-5|TRBD1|few
CASSLTQGAYRVNTEAFF
TGTGCCAGCAGCTTGACACAGGGGGCGTACCGTGTGAACACTGAAGCTTTCTTT
>TRBJ2-1|TRBV2|TRBD2|few
CASLRAGGSYNEQFF
TGTGCCAGCTTAAGGGCGGGGGGCTCCTACAATGAGCAGTTCTTC
>TRBJ2-2|TRBV27|-|few
CASSFAVTGELFF
TGTGCCAGCAGTTTTGCAGTCACCGGGGAGCTGTTTTTT
>TRBJ2-6|TRBV4-1|TRBD1|few
CASSQDLWRTGYPGANVLTF
TGCGCCAGCAGCCAAGATTTATGGAGGACAGGGTATCCTGGGGCCAACGTCCTGACTTTC
>TRBJ1-1|TRBV2|-|few
CASSDRGVGTEAFF
TGTGCCAGCAGTGACAGAGGGGTGGGCACTGAAGCTTTCTTT
>TRBJ1-3|TRBV29-1|-|many
CSVVAGSVGNTIYF
TGCAGCGTTGTAGCTGGCTCTGTTGGAAACACCATATATTTT
>TRBJ2-2|TRBV19|-|-
CATWGGELFF
TGTGCCACGTGGGGCGGGGAGCTGTTTTTT